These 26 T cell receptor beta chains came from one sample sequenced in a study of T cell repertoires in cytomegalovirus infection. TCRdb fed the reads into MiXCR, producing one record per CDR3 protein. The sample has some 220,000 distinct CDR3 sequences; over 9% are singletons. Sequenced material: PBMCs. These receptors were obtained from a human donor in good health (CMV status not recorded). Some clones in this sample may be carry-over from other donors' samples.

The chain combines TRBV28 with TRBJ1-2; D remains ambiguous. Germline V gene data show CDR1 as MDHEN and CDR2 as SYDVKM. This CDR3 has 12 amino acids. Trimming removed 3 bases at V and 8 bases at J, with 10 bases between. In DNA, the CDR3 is TGTGCCAGCAGTTTGTTTGGCTCCGGCTACACCTTC. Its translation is CASSLFGSGYTF.

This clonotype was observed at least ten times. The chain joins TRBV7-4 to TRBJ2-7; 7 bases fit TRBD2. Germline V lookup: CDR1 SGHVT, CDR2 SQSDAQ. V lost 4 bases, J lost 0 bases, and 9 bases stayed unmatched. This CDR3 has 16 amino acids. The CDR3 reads CASSSAKWTSSYEQYF. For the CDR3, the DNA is TGTGCCAGCAGCTCAGCCAAGTGGACTAGCTCCTACGAGCAGTACTTC.

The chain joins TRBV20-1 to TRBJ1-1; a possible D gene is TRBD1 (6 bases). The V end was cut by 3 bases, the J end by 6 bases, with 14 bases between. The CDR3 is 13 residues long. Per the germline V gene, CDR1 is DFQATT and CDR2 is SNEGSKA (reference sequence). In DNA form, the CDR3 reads TGCAGTGCTAGGGATTTCAGGGGATCTGAAGCTTTCTTT. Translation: CSARDFRGSEAFF.

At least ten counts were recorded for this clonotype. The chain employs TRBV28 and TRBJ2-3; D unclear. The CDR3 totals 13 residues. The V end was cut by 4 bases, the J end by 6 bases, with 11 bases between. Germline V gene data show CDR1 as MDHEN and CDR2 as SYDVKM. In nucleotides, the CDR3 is TGTGCCAGCAGTTACGGCAGAGAGGATACGCAGTATTTT. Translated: CASSYGREDTQYF.

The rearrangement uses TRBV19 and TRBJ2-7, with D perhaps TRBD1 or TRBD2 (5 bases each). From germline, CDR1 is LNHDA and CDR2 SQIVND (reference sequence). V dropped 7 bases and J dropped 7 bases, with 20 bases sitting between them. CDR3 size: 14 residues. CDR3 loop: CASTGPGSSAEQYF. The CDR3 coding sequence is TGTGCCAGTACGGGGCCAGGGAGTTCAGCAGAGCAGTACTTC.

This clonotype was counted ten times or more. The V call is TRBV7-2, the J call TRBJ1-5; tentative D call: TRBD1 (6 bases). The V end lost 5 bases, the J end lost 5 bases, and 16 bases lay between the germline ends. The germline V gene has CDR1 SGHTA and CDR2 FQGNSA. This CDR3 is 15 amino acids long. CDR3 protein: CASSPEVQGYQPQHF. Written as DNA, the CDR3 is TGTGCCAGCAGCCCAGAGGTCCAGGGGTATCAGCCCCAGCATTTT.

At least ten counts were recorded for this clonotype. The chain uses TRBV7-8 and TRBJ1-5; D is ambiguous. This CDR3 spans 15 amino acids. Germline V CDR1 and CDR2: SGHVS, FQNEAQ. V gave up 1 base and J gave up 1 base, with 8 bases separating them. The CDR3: CASSLGGESNQPQHF. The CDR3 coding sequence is TGTGCCAGCAGCTTAGGCGGGGAGAGCAATCAGCCCCAGCATTTT.

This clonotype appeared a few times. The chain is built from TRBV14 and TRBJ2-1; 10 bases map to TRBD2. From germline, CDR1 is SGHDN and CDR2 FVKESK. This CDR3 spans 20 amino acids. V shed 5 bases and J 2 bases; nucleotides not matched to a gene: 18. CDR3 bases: TGTGCCAGCAGCTTTAAAACCTCTAGCGGGGGCCCTGATGCCTACAATGAGCAGTTCTTC. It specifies CASSFKTSSGGPDAYNEQFF.

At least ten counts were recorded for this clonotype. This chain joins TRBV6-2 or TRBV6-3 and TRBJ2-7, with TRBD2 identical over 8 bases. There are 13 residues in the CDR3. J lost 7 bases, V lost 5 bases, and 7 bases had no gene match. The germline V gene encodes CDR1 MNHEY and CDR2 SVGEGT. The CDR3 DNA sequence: TGTGCCAGCAGTAGACCGGGACTAGAGGAGCAGTACTTC. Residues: CASSRPGLEEQYF.

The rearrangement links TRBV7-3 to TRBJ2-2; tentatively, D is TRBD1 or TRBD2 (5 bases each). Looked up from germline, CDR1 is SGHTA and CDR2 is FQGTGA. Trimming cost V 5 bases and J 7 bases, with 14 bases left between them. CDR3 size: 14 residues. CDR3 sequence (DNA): TGTGCCAGCAGCCGGGACCTATCGGTCGGGGAGCTGTTTTTT. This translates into CASSRDLSVGELFF.

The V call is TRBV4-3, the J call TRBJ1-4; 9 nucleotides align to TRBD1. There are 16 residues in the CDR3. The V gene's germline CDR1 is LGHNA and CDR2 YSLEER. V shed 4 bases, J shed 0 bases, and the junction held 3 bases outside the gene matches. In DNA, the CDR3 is TGCGCCAGCAGCCGGGACAGGGAGACAACTAATGAAAAACTGTTTTTT. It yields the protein CASSRDRETTNEKLFF.

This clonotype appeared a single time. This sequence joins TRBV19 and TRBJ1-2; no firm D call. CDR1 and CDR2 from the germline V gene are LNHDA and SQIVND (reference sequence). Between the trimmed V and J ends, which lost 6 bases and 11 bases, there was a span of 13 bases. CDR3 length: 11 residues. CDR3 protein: CASSSNYRYTF. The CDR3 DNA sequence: TGTGCCAGTAGCTCTAACTATCGGTACACCTTC.

The CDR3 is CASSDRTGELFF. The CDR3 nucleotides read TGTGCCAGCAGTGACAGGACCGGGGAGCTGTTTTTT. The chain links TRBV2 to TRBJ2-2; no firm D call. The CDR3 is 12 residues long. Trimming took 3 bases from V and 5 from J, leaving 4 bases between them. Germline V gives CDR1 SNHLY, CDR2 FYNNEI.

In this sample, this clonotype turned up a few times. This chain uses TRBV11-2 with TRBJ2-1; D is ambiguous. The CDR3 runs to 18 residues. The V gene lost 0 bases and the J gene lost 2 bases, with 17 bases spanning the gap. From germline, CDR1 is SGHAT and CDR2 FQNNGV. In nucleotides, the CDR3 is TGTGCCAGCAGCTTAGATAGGGCCAGCGCCCGACCCTACAATGAGCAGTTCTTC. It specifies CASSLDRASARPYNEQFF.

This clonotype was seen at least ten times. The CDR3 is CASTDRGVNSNTGELFF. CDR3 nucleotides: TGTGCCAGCACCGACCGGGGAGTTAACTCGAACACCGGGGAGCTGTTTTTT. The chain recombines TRBV28 with TRBJ2-2, with TRBD2 as a possible D gene (5 bases). The CDR3 loop spans 17 amino acids. CDR1 and CDR2 from the germline V gene are MDHEN and SYDVKM. Deletions cut 7 bases from V and 0 bases from J, with 18 bases between.

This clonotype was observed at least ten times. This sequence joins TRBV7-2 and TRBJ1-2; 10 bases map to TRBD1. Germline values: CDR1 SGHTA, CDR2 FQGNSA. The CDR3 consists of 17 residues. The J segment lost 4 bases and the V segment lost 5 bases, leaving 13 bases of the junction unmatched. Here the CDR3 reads CASSASLAGQGTYGYTF. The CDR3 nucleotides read TGTGCCAGCAGCGCCTCCCTTGCGGGACAGGGGACCTATGGCTACACCTTC.

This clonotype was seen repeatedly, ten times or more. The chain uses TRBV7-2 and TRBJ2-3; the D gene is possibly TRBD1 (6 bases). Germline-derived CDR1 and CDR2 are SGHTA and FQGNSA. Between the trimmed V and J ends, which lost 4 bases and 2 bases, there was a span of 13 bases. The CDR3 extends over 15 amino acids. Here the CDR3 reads CASSSGQIYTDTQYF. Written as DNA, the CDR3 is TGTGCCAGCAGCTCCGGACAGATTTACACAGATACGCAGTATTTT.

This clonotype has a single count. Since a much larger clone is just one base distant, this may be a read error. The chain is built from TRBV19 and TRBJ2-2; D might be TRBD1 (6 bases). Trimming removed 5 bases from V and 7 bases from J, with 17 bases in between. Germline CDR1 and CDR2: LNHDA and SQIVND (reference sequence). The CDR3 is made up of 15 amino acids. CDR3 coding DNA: TGTGCCAGTAGTGACGACAGGCGTGGGGTCGGGGAGCTGTTTTTT. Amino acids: CASSDDRRGVGELFF.

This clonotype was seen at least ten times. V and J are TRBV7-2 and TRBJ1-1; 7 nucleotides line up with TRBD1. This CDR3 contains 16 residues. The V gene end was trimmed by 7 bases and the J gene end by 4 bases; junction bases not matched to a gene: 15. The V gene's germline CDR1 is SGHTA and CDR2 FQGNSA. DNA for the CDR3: TGTGCCAGCACCAAGGGACAGATCGTTCCGGGCACTGAAGCTTTCTTT. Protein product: CASTKGQIVPGTEAFF.

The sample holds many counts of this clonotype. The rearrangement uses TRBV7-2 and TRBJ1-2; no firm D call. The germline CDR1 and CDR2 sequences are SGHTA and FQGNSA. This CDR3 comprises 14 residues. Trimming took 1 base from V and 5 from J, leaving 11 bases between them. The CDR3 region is CASSLGGSKYGYTF. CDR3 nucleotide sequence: TGTGCCAGCAGCTTAGGTGGGTCGAAGTATGGCTACACCTTC.

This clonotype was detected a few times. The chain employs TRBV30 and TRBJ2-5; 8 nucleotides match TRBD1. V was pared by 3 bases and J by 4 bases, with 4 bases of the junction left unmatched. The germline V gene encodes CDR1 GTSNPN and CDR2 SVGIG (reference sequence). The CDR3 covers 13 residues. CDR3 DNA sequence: TGTGCCTGGAGAAACAGGGGGAGAGAGACCCAGTACTTC. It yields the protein CAWRNRGRETQYF. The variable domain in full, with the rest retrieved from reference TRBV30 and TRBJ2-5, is SQTIHQWPATLVQPVGSPLSLECTVEGTSNPNLYWYRQAAGRGLQLLFYSVGIGQISSEVPQNLSASRPQDRQFILSSKKLLLSDSGFYLCAWRNRGRETQYFGPGTRLLVL.

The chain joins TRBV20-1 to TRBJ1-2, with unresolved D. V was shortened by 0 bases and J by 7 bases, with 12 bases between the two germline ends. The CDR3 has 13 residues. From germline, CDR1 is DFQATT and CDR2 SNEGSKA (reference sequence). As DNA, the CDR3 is TGCAGTGCTAGAGATCCCTGGGCGGTTGGCTACACCTTC. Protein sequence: CSARDPWAVGYTF.

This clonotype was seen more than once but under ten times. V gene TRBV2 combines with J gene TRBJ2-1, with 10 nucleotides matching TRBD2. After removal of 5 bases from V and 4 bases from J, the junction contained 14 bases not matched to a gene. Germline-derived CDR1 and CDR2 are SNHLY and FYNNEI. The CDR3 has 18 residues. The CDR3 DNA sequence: TGTGCCAGCAGTCCGAGGGAAAGCGGGAGGGCCTCGTACAATGAGCAGTTCTTC. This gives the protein CASSPRESGRASYNEQFF.

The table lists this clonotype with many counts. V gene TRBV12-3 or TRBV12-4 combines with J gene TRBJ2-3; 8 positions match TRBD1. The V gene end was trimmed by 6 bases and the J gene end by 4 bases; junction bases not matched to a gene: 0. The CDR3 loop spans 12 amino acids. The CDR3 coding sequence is TGTGCCAGCAGGGACAGGGCAGATACGCAGTATTTT. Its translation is CASRDRADTQYF.

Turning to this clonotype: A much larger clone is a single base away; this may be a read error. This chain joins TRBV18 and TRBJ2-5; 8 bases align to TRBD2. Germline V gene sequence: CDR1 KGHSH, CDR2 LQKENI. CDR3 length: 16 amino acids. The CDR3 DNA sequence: TGTGCCAGCTCACCAGGCAGCCTAGCGGGTGAAGAGACCCGGTACTTC. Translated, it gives CASSPGSLAGEETRYF.

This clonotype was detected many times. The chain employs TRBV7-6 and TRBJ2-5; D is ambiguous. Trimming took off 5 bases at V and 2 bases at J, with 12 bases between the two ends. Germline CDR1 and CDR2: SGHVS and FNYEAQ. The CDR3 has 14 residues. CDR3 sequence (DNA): TGTGCCAGCAGCGCTCCTGGTAGACAAGAGACCCAGTACTTC. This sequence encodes CASSAPGRQETQYF.